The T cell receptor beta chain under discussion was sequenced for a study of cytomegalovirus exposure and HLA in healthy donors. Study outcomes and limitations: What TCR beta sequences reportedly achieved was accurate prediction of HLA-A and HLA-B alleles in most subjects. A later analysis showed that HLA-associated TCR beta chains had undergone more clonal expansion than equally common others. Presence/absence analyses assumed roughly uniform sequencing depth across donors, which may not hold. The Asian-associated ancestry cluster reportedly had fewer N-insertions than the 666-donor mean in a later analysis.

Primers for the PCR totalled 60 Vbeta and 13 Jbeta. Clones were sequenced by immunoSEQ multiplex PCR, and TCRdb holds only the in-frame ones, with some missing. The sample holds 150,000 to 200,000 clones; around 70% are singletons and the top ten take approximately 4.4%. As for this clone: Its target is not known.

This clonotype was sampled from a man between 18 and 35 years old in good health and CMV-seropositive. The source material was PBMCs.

CDR3 protein: CASSSAGDTQYF. CDR3 nucleotides: TGTGCCAGCAGCTCCGCGGGAGATACGCAGTATTTT. The chain couples TRBV11-2 to TRBJ2-3; D is possibly TRBD2 (5 bases). The CDR3 contains 12 residues. Germline-derived CDR1 and CDR2 are SGHAT and FQNNGV. Between the trimmed V and J ends, which lost 4 bases and 5 bases, there was a span of 7 bases.